The T cell receptor beta chain described here comes from a study of blood T cell repertoires in COVID-19. About the study: PBMCs, B-cell-depleted T cells, or T cells were the source of the cDNA or gDNA that made up the material.

Sequencing used immunoSEQ multiplex PCR; TCRdb keeps in-frame clones, though not all of them. This table holds roughly 150,000 clones, 80% to 90% found once. The sequence was obtained from a woman between 40 and 55 years old with acute or convalescent COVID-19. The sample was peripheral blood.

DNA for the CDR3: TGTGCCAGCGGGTTAGGGGGCGACACCGGGGAGCTGTTTTTT. Protein product: CASGLGGDTGELFF. J is TRBJ2-2 and V is TRBV6-5; 7 bases are a match to TRBD1. CDR1 and CDR2 from the germline V gene are MNHEY and SVGAGI. The CDR3 runs 14 residues. J gave up 3 bases and V 8 bases, and 6 bases lay outside the gene matches.